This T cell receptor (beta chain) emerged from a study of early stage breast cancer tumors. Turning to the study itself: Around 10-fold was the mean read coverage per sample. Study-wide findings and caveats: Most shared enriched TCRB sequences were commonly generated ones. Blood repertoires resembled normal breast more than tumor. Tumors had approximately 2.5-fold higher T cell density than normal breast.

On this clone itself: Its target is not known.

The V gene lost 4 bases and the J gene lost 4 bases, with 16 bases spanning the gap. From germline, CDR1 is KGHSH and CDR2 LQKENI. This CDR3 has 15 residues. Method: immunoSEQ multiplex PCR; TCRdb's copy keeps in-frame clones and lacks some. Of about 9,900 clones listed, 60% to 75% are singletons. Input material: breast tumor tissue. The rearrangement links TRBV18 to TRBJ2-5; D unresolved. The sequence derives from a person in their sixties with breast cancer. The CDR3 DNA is TGTGCCAGCTCACTCACACATAGCCGCGGAGAGACCCAGTACTTC. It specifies CASSLTHSRGETQYF.